This T cell receptor (beta chain) emerged from a study of T cells in Graves' hyperthyroidism and ophthalmopathy. Notes on the study in general: Stable hyperthyroidism was told apart from ophthalmopathy by a model built on 13 V-J features. Clonotypes that were expanded in thyroid above 0.001 mostly appeared in blood too.

This clonotype was detected a few times. Its antigen is currently unknown. The hyperthyroidism patients had all been newly diagnosed, and their disease duration was under 2 months. Their ages ranged from 18 to 65 years. Exclusion of a patient resulted from uncontrolled infection, other autoimmune disease, pregnancy or lactation. Researchers took RNA transcripts and amplified the TCR beta CDR3 regions from them. First-round RT-PCR targeting the TCR CDR3 was performed with the HTBI primer set. TCRdb itself ran the multiplex PCR reads through MiXCR, one entry per CDR3 protein. This table has 300,000 to 350,000 distinct CDR3 sequences, around a fifth appearing once. Germline lookup yields CDR1 MNHNS and CDR2 SASEGT. The CDR3 covers 15 residues. The germline V and J ends were trimmed by 1 base and 2 bases, with 12 bases remaining between them.

The sequence came from a woman aged 45 to 65 with Graves' hyperthyroidism. V is TRBV6-1 and J is TRBJ2-7; tentatively, D is TRBD2 (5 bases). Sequencing used blood. The CDR3 reads CASSEGTRVTYEQYF. The CDR3 DNA follows: TGTGCCAGCAGTGAAGGGACGCGGGTGACCTACGAGCAGTACTTC.